The present entry profiles one T cell receptor (beta chain) with its context. Its antigen is still unknown. Per germline, CDR1 MNHEY and CDR2 SVGAGI. This CDR3 is 13 amino acids long. Trimming cost V 4 bases and J 7 bases, with 13 bases left between them. This specimen comes from a study of T cell responses to AZD1222 COVID-19 vaccine. Assay used: immunoSEQ multiplex PCR; TCRdb lists only in-frame clones, some missing. This table has approximately 80,000 clones, 87% appearing once. Broader study findings: It was only after the peak T cell response that any repertoires were sampled.

The TCR sequence derives from an adult in good health. The sequencing here drew on peripheral blood, taken on day 0 of AZD1222 vaccination. The chain joins TRBV6-5 to TRBJ1-1, with unresolved D. CDR3 sequence reads: CASSSPGWVEAFF. DNA for the CDR3: TGTGCCAGCAGTTCTCCGGGTTGGGTTGAAGCTTTCTTT.